This TCR beta chain originates from a study of T cells after yellow fever vaccination. This clonotype was observed many times. Its cognate antigen is unknown. Overall study results and limits: There was a possibility that FACS-sorted repertoires contained abundant clonotypes contaminating from the bulk population. Weaker, the secondary response peaked sooner, at day 5 versus 15. At around 96% for CD4 and about 88% for CD8, most primary-vaccination clones showed up again after the booster.

UMIs and a universal primer site were added when TCR cDNA was made by 5'RACE template switching. TCRdb analysed the 5' RACE reads with MiXCR anew, one entry per CDR3 protein. The sample lists hundreds of thousands of distinct CDR3 sequences, around 17% occurring once. Source: PBMCs, taken 5 days after the first yellow fever vaccination. The source is a man aged 18 to 29 who received the YFV17D yellow fever vaccine.

The CDR3 sequence is CSAGYTEAFF. DNA of the CDR3: TGCAGTGCAGGGTACACTGAAGCTTTCTTT. The V and J genes are TRBV20-1 and TRBJ1-1; D call uncertain. The CDR3 loop spans 10 amino acids. V dropped 6 bases and J dropped 3 bases, with 5 bases sitting between them. Germline V gene lookup returns CDR1 DFQATT and CDR2 SNEGSKA (reference sequence).